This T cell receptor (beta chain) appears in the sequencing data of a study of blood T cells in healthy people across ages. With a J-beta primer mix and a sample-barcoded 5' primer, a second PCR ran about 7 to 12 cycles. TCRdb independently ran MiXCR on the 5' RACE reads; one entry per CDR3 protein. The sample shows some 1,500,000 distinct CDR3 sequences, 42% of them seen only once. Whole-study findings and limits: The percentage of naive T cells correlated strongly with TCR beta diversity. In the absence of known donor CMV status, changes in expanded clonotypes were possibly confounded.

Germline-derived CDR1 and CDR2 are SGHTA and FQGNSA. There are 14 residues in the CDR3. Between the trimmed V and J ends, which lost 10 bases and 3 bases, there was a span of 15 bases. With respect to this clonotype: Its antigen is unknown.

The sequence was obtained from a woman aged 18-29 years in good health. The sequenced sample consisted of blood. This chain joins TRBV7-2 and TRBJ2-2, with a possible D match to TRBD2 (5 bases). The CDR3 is CATREGLYTGELFF. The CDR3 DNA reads TGTGCCACCCGAGAGGGTCTTTACACCGGGGAGCTGTTTTTT.